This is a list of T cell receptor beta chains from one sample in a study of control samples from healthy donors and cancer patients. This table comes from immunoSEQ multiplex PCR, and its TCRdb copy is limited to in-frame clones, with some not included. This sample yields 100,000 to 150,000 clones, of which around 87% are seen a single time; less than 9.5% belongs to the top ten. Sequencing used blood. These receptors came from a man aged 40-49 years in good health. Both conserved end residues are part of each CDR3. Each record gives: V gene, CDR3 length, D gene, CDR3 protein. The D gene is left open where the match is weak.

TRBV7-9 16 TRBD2 CASSFGPASGVYEQYF
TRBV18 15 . CASSPTDSFNTEAFF
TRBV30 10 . CAWSENGYTF
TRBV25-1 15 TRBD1 CASSAPSQGVPEAFF
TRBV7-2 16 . CASSLAPGAGADTQYF
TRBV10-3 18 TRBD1 CAISESIGRGPGGYGYTF
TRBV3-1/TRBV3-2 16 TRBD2 CASSHEAGGNSYEQYF
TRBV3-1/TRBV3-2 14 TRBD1 CASSVGTGGNTIYF
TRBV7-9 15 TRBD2 CASSLVGGADETQYF
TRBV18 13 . CASTGAAGNTIYF
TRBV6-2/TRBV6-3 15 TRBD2 CASSSRLAGFHEQYF
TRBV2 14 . CASSDQTRTYEQYF
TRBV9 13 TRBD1 CASTRDRGGEQYF
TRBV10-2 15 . CASSVVGGPIYEQYF
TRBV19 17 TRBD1 CASKPLPQQGFNQPQHF
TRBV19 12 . CASSETLRGYTF
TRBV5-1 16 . CASSLSTGMYNSPLHF
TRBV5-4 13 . CASSLTGTYGYTF
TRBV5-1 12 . CASSPSAYEQFF